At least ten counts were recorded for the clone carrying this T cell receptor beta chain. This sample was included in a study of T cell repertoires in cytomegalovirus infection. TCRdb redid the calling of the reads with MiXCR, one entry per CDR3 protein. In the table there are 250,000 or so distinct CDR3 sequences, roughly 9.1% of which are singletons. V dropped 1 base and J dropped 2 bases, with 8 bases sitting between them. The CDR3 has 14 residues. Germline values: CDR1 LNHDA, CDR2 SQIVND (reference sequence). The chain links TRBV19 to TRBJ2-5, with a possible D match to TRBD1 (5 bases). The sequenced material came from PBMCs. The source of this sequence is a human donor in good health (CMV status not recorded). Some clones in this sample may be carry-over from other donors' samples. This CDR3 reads CASSIGGSQETQYF. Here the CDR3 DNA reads TGTGCCAGTAGTATAGGGGGCAGTCAAGAGACCCAGTACTTC.